These 14 T cell receptor beta chains were all obtained from the same sample, sequenced in a study of cytomegalovirus exposure and HLA in healthy donors. The PCR was carried out with 60 Vbeta primers and 13 Jbeta primers. This table comes from immunoSEQ multiplex PCR, and its TCRdb copy is limited to in-frame clones, with some not included. The sample gives 120,000 or so clones, roughly 70% of which show up once; approximately 3.8% is in the top ten. Sequences were obtained from PBMCs. Receptors originate from a middle-aged man in good health and CMV-seropositive.

This clone was picked up a small number of times. The genes are TRBV6-5 and TRBJ1-1, with 7 nucleotides matching TRBD1. Germline values: CDR1 MNHEY, CDR2 SVGAGI. The CDR3 spans 14 residues. The V gene end was trimmed by 7 bases and the J gene end by 4 bases; junction bases not matched to a gene: 9. The CDR3 DNA follows: TGTGCCAGCACACCGAACAGGGGCGGCACTGAAGCTTTCTTT. This translates into CASTPNRGGTEAFF.

The V call is TRBV6-5, the J call TRBJ1-2, with TRBD1 matching 11 bases. The V gene's germline CDR1 is MNHEY and CDR2 SVGAGI. After removal of 8 bases from V and 5 bases from J, the junction contained 4 bases not matched to a gene. This CDR3 contains 13 residues. The DNA of the CDR3 is TGTGCCAGCGGACAGGGGGCCGGGTATGGCTACACCTTC. Protein sequence: CASGQGAGYGYTF.

V usage is TRBV5-1 and J usage is TRBJ1-5; 7 nucleotides line up with TRBD1. Trimming removed 2 bases from V and 7 bases from J; junction bases left unmatched: 6. The V gene's germline CDR1 is SGHRS and CDR2 YFSETQ. There are 14 residues in the CDR3. CDR3 nucleotides: TGCGCCAGCAGCTTTACAGGGGCAGAACAGCCCCAGCATTTT. Translated: CASSFTGAEQPQHF.

This clone was seen a single time. The chain recombines TRBV5-4 with TRBJ2-1; 13 bases agree with TRBD2. In germline, CDR1 is SGHNT, CDR2 YYREEE (reference sequence). V lost 4 bases and J lost 8; bases outside the gene matches: 6. The CDR3 spans 15 residues. This chain's CDR3 is CASSPRTSGSYEQFF. The CDR3 DNA follows: TGTGCCAGCAGCCCCCGGACTAGCGGGAGTTATGAGCAGTTCTTC.

This clone has only a few counts. This sequence joins TRBV19 and TRBJ1-3; 8 nucleotides align to TRBD1. With V trimmed by 6 bases and J by 0 bases, 4 bases remained unmatched. CDR3 size: 15 residues. Looked up from germline, CDR1 is LNHDA and CDR2 is SQIVND (reference sequence). The CDR3 here is CASSPTGDSGNTIYF. Written as DNA, the CDR3 is TGTGCCAGTAGCCCGACAGGGGACTCTGGAAACACCATATATTTT.

The chain combines TRBV4-2 with TRBJ2-2, with TRBD1 matching over 7 bases. CDR1 and CDR2 (germline): LGHNA, YNFKEQ. V dropped 5 bases and J dropped 7; count of bases not matched to a gene: 1. The CDR3 is 12 amino acids. The CDR3 DNA reads as TGTGCCAGCAGCGGACAGGACGGGGAGCTGTTTTTT. This encodes CASSGQDGELFF.

The V call is TRBV25-1, the J call TRBJ2-7; the match to TRBD2 covers 7 bases. After removal of 1 base from V and 6 bases from J, the junction contained 3 bases not matched to a gene. The CDR3 extends over 13 amino acids. Germline V lookup: CDR1 MGHDK, CDR2 SYGVNS. CDR3 DNA sequence: TGTGCCAGCAGTGAATTGGGGAGGGGCGAGCAGTACTTC. It codes for CASSELGRGEQYF.

The rearrangement links TRBV19 to TRBJ2-1, with 12 bases aligning to TRBD2. V was clipped by 4 bases and J by 7 bases; unmatched bases: 11. The CDR3 length is 17 residues. The germline V gene has CDR1 LNHDA and CDR2 SQIVND (reference sequence). The chain's CDR3 is CASSNRKTSGSVNEQFF. CDR3 coding DNA: TGTGCCAGTAGTAACCGTAAGACTAGCGGGAGCGTGAATGAGCAGTTCTTC.

The chain is built from TRBV5-1 and TRBJ2-2; D uncertain. In germline, CDR1 is SGHRS, CDR2 YFSETQ. Between the trimmed V and J ends, which lost 4 bases and 1 base, there was a span of 14 bases. CDR3 size: 16 residues. CDR3 DNA sequence: TGCGCCAGCAGCCACCCCGCCAGTTTGAACACCGGGGAGCTGTTTTTT. This encodes CASSHPASLNTGELFF.

This clone occurred a few times. A single base is all that separates this from a far larger clone, so a read error is likely. V usage is TRBV4-2 and J usage is TRBJ2-1, with a weak D call TRBD2 (6 bases). Germline V gene lookup returns CDR1 LGHNA and CDR2 YNFKEQ. V lost 1 base and J 13 bases, leaving 20 bases between the germline ends. This CDR3 region has 15 residues. CDR3 in amino acids: CASSQASGAQETQFF. In DNA form, the CDR3 reads TGTGCCAGCAGCCAAGCGTCGGGAGCGCAAGAGACCCAGTTCTTC.

This clone has more than one count but fewer than ten. J is TRBJ1-6 and V is TRBV4-2, with 8 bases identical to TRBD1. V was pared by 0 bases and J by 1 base, with 2 bases of the junction left unmatched. Germline V lookup: CDR1 LGHNA, CDR2 YNFKEQ. The CDR3 is made up of 17 amino acids. CDR3 in amino acids: CASSQDRGQSYNSPLHF. The CDR3 DNA is TGTGCCAGCAGCCAAGACAGGGGGCAATCCTATAATTCACCCCTCCACTTT.

The rearrangement links TRBV2 to TRBJ2-3; the match to TRBD2 covers 8 bases. CDR3 length equals 14 residues. Trimming cost V 6 bases and J 2 bases; bases outside gene matches: 4. Germline lookup yields CDR1 SNHLY and CDR2 FYNNEI. This CDR3 reads CASRERGYTDTQYF. The CDR3 bases are TGTGCCAGCAGGGAGCGGGGGTACACAGATACGCAGTATTTT.

The chain is built from TRBV27 and TRBJ1-5, with 10 positions matching TRBD1. Germline V CDR1 and CDR2: MNHEY, SMNVEV (reference sequence). The CDR3 is 15 amino acids. V was pared by 8 bases and J by 2 bases, with 6 bases of the junction left unmatched. The DNA of the CDR3 is TGTGCCAGCCGGGACAGGGGAGTGGGCAATCAGCCCCAGCATTTT. Protein sequence: CASRDRGVGNQPQHF.

The J gene is TRBJ2-5, the V gene TRBV7-9; D possibly corresponds to TRBD2 (5 bases). The tail of the sequence fits TRBJ2-7 better, so the J call may be wrong. This CDR3 region has 15 residues. Looked up from germline, CDR1 is SEHNR and CDR2 is FQNEAQ (reference sequence). The CDR3 here is CASSSRDVGSYEQYF. CDR3 DNA: TGTGCCAGCAGCTCCCGGGATGTTGGATCCTACGAGCAGTACTTC.